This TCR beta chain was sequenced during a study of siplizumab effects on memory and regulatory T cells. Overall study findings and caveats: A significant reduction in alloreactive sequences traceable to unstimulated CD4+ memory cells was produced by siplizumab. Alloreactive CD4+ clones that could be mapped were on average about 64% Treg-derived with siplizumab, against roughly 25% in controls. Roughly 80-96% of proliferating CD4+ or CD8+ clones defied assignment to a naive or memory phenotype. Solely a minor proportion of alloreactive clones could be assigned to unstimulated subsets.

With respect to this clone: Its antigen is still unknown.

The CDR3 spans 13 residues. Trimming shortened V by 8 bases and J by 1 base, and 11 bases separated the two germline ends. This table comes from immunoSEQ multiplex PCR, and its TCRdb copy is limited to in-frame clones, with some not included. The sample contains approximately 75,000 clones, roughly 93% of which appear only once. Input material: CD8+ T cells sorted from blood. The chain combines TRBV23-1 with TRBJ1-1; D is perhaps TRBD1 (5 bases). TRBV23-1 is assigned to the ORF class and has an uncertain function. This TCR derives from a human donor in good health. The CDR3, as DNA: TGCGCCAGCGCGATTCAGGGGAACACTGAAGCTTTCTTT. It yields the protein CASAIQGNTEAFF.